One and the same sample provided the 21 T cell receptor beta chains below, sequenced in a study of blood T cell repertoires in COVID-19. The repertoire was sequenced with immunoSEQ multiplex PCR; TCRdb's copy has only in-frame clones and lacks some. The top ten clones hold 1.5% to 1.8% of a sample with 100,000 to 120,000 clones, roughly 80% of them seen once. The sample consisted of peripheral blood. All receptors derive from a man in his fifties with acute or convalescent COVID-19.

The J gene is TRBJ1-3, the V gene TRBV5-1; 8 nucleotides align to TRBD1. The CDR3 is made up of 16 amino acids. V was clipped by 4 bases and J by 2 bases; unmatched bases: 8. Germline V gives CDR1 SGHRS, CDR2 YFSETQ. CDR3 sequence: CASSAGGGTPGNTIYF. The CDR3 coding sequence is TGCGCCAGCAGCGCAGGGGGCGGCACGCCTGGAAACACCATATATTTT. Supplemented by reference TRBV5-1 and TRBJ1-3, the full variable domain reads KAGVTQTPRYLIKTRGQQVTLSCSPISGHRSVSWYQQTPGQGLQFLFEYFSETQRNKGNFPGRFSGRQFSNSRSEMNVSTLELGDSALYLCASSAGGGTPGNTIYFGEGSWLTVV.

This clone showed up just once. The V call is TRBV25-1, the J call TRBJ1-2, with 9 bases matching TRBD1. Germline lookup yields CDR1 MGHDK and CDR2 SYGVNS. V lost 6 bases to trimming and J lost 4 bases; unmatched junction nucleotides: 9. This CDR3 region has 15 residues. This chain's CDR3 is CASRGGDRDFYGYTF. The DNA of the CDR3 is TGTGCCAGCAGAGGGGGGGACAGGGACTTCTATGGCTACACCTTC.

This clone was picked up one time. This chain uses TRBV6-5 with TRBJ2-5, with 9 bases aligning to TRBD2. Trimming took 6 bases from V and 5 from J; bases not matched to a gene: 7. This CDR3 contains 14 residues. In germline, CDR1 is MNHEY, CDR2 SVGAGI. In DNA, the CDR3 is TGTGCCAGCAGCCCCCCGGGACTAGCCGAGACCCAGTACTTC. Protein sequence: CASSPPGLAETQYF.

This chain uses TRBV5-1 with TRBJ2-3; no definite D call. The V and J ends lost 4 bases and 3 bases respectively, with 12 bases between them. The CDR3 length is 14 residues. Germline CDR1 reads SGHRS; CDR2 reads YFSETQ. The CDR3 nucleotides read TGCGCCAGCAGCCCGTTGGGCAGAACAGATACGCAGTATTTT. Translating gives CASSPLGRTDTQYF.

About this clone itself: In the same sample, other DNA sequences code for this CDR3. The chain is built from TRBV5-1 and TRBJ1-2; 8 nucleotides match TRBD1. The junction had 6 bases not matched to a gene; V was cut back by 0 bases and J by 8 bases. The CDR3 sequence is 14 residues long. Germline V gene data show CDR1 as SGHRS and CDR2 as YFSETQ. CDR3: CASSLGGQAGGYTF. The CDR3 DNA reads TGCGCCAGCAGCTTGGGGGGACAGGCTGGAGGCTACACCTTC. Full variable domain (rest looked up from reference TRBV5-1 and TRBJ1-2): KAGVTQTPRYLIKTRGQQVTLSCSPISGHRSVSWYQQTPGQGLQFLFEYFSETQRNKGNFPGRFSGRQFSNSRSEMNVSTLELGDSALYLCASSLGGQAGGYTFGSGTRLTVV.

This rearrangement joins TRBV5-4 to TRBJ2-3; 8 bases are a match to TRBD2. Per germline, CDR1 SGHNT and CDR2 YYREEE (reference sequence). V lost 2 bases and J lost 1; bases outside the gene matches: 6. CDR3 size: 16 residues. This CDR3 reads CASSLWTAGGTDTQYF. Here the CDR3 DNA reads TGTGCCAGCAGCTTATGGACAGCGGGGGGCACAGATACGCAGTATTTT.

The gene calls are TRBV29-1 and TRBJ2-5; D is possibly TRBD2 (6 bases). Per germline, CDR1 SQVTM and CDR2 ANQGSEA. V lost 6 bases and J 4 bases, leaving 6 bases between the germline ends. The CDR3 has 10 residues. The CDR3 is CSVGGETQYF. Here the CDR3 DNA reads TGCAGCGTGGGAGGAGAGACCCAGTACTTC.

The J gene is TRBJ2-1, the V gene TRBV4-2; 8 positions match TRBD2. The CDR3 has 20 residues. The V and J ends lost 2 bases and 1 base, in that order; junction bases with no gene match: 16. The V gene's germline CDR1 is LGHNA and CDR2 YNFKEQ. CDR3 DNA sequence: TGTGCCAGCAGCCAAAACCCCCCATCAGGCGGGGGGAATTCCTACAATGAGCAGTTCTTC. Its translation is CASSQNPPSGGGNSYNEQFF.

The chain links TRBV27 to TRBJ1-2; tentatively, D is TRBD1 (6 bases). Germline lookup yields CDR1 MNHEY and CDR2 SMNVEV (reference sequence). Trimming cost V 5 bases and J 4 bases, with 11 bases left between them. This CDR3 is 13 amino acids long. CDR3 DNA: TGTGCCAGCAGTGCGGGGGCCGCCTATGGCTACACCTTC. This translates into CASSAGAAYGYTF.

V and J are TRBV5-6 and TRBJ2-1; 12 nucleotides line up with TRBD1. This CDR3 is 15 amino acids long. CDR1 is SGHDT and CDR2 is YYEEEE in the germline V gene. The V and J ends lost 2 bases and 7 bases, in that order; junction bases with no gene match: 4. Here the CDR3 reads CASSFGTGGRNEQFF. The CDR3 DNA is TGTGCCAGCAGCTTCGGGACAGGGGGCAGGAATGAGCAGTTCTTC.

The V gene is TRBV5-1, the J gene TRBJ1-4, with D possibly matching TRBD1 (5 bases). The CDR3 totals 16 residues. V dropped 2 bases and J dropped 9 bases, with 20 bases sitting between them. CDR1 and CDR2 (germline): SGHRS, YFSETQ. In DNA, the CDR3 is TGCGCCAGCAGCTTCGAGACAGACCTCCTAATGAAAAAACTGTTTTTT. This encodes CASSFETDLLMKKLFF.

V is TRBV29-1 and J is TRBJ2-1; 7 nucleotides agree with TRBD2. V dropped 2 bases and J dropped 3; count of bases not matched to a gene: 10. From germline, CDR1 is SQVTM and CDR2 ANQGSEA. This CDR3 is 16 amino acids long. This CDR3 reads CSVEKVGAGFYNEQFF. The DNA for the CDR3 is TGCAGCGTTGAAAAGGTGGGAGCGGGGTTCTACAATGAGCAGTTCTTC.

The CDR3 here is CASSGVGGNQPQHF. The CDR3 DNA sequence: TGTGCCAGCAGTGGGGTAGGGGGCAATCAGCCCCAGCATTTT. The chain couples TRBV2 to TRBJ1-5, with a weak D call TRBD1 (5 bases). The CDR3 spans 14 residues. The ends were cut back, 4 bases at V and 2 bases at J, with 9 bases in the middle. Germline V CDR1 and CDR2: SNHLY, FYNNEI. Full variable domain (rest looked up from reference TRBV2 and TRBJ1-5): EPEVTQTPSHQVTQMGQEVILRCVPISNHLYFYWYRQILGQKVEFLVSFYNNEISEKSEIFDDQFSVERPDGSNFTLKIRSTKLEDSAMYFCASSGVGGNQPQHFGDGTRLSIL.

V and J are TRBV7-8 and TRBJ2-2; a weak D match, TRBD1 (6 bases). The length of the CDR3 is 14 residues. Germline V gives CDR1 SGHVS, CDR2 FQNEAQ. The germline V and J ends were trimmed by 5 bases and 2 bases, with 9 bases remaining between them. This CDR3 is CASSPRGNTGELFF. The CDR3, as DNA: TGTGCCAGCAGCCCCAGGGGAAACACCGGGGAGCTGTTTTTT.

This rearrangement joins TRBV18 to TRBJ1-2, with 9 bases aligning to TRBD1. V dropped 2 bases and J dropped 6; count of bases not matched to a gene: 1. This CDR3 region has 13 residues. Germline V gene sequence: CDR1 KGHSH, CDR2 LQKENI. CDR3 sequence: CASSPDRGNGYTF. The CDR3 DNA is TGTGCCAGCTCACCAGACAGGGGGAATGGCTACACCTTC.

This chain uses TRBV5-1 with TRBJ1-1; 11 bases map to TRBD1. Per germline, CDR1 SGHRS and CDR2 YFSETQ. The CDR3 is 16 amino acids. With V trimmed by 5 bases and J by 3 bases, 9 bases remained unmatched. CDR3 amino acids: CASRQGQGARDTEAFF. The DNA of the CDR3 is TGCGCCAGCAGACAAGGACAGGGGGCAAGGGACACTGAAGCTTTCTTT.

CDR3 sequence (DNA): TGTGCCAGCAGCGCGGGGACAGGACTAACGCGGGGGCGAGGCGGTGAGCAGTTCTTC. It specifies CASSAGTGLTRGRGGEQFF. The chain links TRBV11-3 to TRBJ2-1; D might be TRBD1 (8 bases). CDR1 and CDR2 from the germline V gene are SGHNT and YENEEA. The CDR3 spans 19 residues. V lost 5 bases and J lost 9, with 32 bases in between.

This clone was observed a few times. This chain uses TRBV24-1 with TRBJ1-2, with a tentative D call TRBD1 (5 bases). CDR3 length: 13 residues. The ends were cut back, 0 bases at V and 7 bases at J, with 8 bases in the middle. The germline gives CDR1 KGHDR, CDR2 SFDVKD. Here the CDR3 reads CATSDLRGVGYTF. CDR3 DNA: TGTGCCACCAGTGATTTGCGGGGGGTTGGCTACACCTTC.

The chain is built from TRBV9 and TRBJ2-3; D is possibly TRBD2 (6 bases). The germline V and J ends were trimmed by 3 bases and 3 bases, with 14 bases remaining between them. Germline V CDR1 and CDR2: SGDLS, YYNGEE. This CDR3 has 15 amino acids. CDR3 region: CASSASPAGTDTQYF. The DNA of the CDR3 is TGTGCCAGCAGCGCCTCCCCTGCGGGGACAGATACGCAGTATTTT. The full variable domain, with the rest looked up from reference TRBV9 and TRBJ2-3, is DSGVTQTPKHLITATGQRVTLRCSPRSGDLSVYWYQQSLDQGLQFLIQYYNGEERAKGNILERFSAQQFPDLHSELNLSSLELGDSALYFCASSASPAGTDTQYFGPGTRLTVL.

This chain joins TRBV3-1 (or the pseudogene TRBV3-2) and TRBJ2-7, with 10 nucleotides matching TRBD2. The ends lost 4 bases at V and 6 bases at J; junction bases unmatched: 12. Looked up from germline, CDR1 is LGHDT and CDR2 is YNNKEL (reference sequence). The CDR3 consists of 16 residues. The CDR3 loop is CASSRGGAGGLGEQYV. The DNA for the CDR3 is TGTGCCAGCAGCCGCGGGGGAGCGGGGGGGCTTGGCGAGCAGTACGTC.

The chain links TRBV2 to TRBJ2-7, with TRBD2 matching 11 bases. The CDR3 has 15 residues. Germline V CDR1 and CDR2: SNHLY, FYNNEI. V trimming: 6 bases; J trimming: 4 bases; junction bases outside the gene matches: 8. The CDR3 region has the DNA TGTGCCAGCAGGCAACTAGCGGGGGAAAGATACGAGCAGTACTTC. Amino acids: CASRQLAGERYEQYF. Together with reference TRBV2 and TRBJ2-7, the CDR3 gives the full variable domain: EPEVTQTPSHQVTQMGQEVILRCVPISNHLYFYWYRQILGQKVEFLVSFYNNEISEKSEIFDDQFSVERPDGSNFTLKIRSTKLEDSAMYFCASRQLAGERYEQYFGPGTRLTVT.